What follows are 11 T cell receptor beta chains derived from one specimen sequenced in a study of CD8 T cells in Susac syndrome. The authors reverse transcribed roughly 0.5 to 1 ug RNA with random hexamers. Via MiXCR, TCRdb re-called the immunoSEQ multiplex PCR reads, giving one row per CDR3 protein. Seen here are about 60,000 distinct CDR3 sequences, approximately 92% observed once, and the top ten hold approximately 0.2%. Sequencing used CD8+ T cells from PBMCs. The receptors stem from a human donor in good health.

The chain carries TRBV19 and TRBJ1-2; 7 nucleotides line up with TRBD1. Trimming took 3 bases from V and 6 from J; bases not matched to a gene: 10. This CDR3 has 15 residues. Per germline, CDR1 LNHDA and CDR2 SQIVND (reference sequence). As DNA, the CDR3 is TGTGCCAGTAGTATGGGACAGTACCCTTTGGATGGCTACACCTTC. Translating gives CASSMGQYPLDGYTF.

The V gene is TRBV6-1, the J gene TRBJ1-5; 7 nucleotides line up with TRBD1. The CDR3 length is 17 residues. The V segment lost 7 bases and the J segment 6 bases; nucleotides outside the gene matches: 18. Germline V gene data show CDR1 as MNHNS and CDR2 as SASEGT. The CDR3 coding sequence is TGTGCCAGCAAACCATTTCACAGGGGATCGGGTAGTCAGCCCCAGCATTTT. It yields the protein CASKPFHRGSGSQPQHF.

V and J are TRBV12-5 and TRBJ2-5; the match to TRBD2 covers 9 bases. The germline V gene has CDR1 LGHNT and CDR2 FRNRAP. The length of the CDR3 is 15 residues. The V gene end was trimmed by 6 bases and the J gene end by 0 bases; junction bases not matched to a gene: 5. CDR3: CASGPSGTYQETQYF. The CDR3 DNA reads TGTGCTAGTGGGCCTAGCGGGACCTACCAAGAGACCCAGTACTTC.

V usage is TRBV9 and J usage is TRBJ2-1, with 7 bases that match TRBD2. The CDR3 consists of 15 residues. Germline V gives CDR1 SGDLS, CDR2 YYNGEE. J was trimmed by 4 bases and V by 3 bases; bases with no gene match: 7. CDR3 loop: CASSEAGGGYNEQFF. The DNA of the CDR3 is TGTGCCAGCAGCGAGGCGGGCGGGGGTTACAATGAGCAGTTCTTC.

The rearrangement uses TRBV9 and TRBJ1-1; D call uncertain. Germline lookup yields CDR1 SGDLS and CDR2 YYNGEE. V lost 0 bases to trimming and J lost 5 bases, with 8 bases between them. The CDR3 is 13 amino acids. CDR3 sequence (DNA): TGTGCCAGCAGCGTAGGGTTCGGGACTGAAGCTTTCTTT. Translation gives CASSVGFGTEAFF.

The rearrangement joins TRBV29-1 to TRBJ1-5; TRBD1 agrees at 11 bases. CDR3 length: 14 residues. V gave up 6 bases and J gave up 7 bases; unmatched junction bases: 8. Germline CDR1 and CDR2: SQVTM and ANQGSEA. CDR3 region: CSVAGQGADQPQHF. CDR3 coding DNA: TGCAGCGTCGCCGGACAGGGGGCTGACCAGCCCCAGCATTTT.

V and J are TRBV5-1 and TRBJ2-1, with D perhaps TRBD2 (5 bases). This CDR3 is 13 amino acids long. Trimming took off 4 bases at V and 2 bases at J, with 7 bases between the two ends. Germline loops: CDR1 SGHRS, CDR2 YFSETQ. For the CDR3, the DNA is TGCGCCAGCAGCCCGGGAACCTACAATGAGCAGTTCTTC. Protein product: CASSPGTYNEQFF.

The CDR3 DNA follows: TGTGCTAGTGGTTTGGGGGAGCCCAATGAGCAGTTCTTC. Protein: CASGLGEPNEQFF. The V call is TRBV12-5, the J call TRBJ2-1; tentative D call: TRBD2 (5 bases). The germline gives CDR1 LGHNT, CDR2 FRNRAP. V dropped 1 base and J dropped 6 bases, with 7 bases sitting between them. CDR3 length: 13 residues.

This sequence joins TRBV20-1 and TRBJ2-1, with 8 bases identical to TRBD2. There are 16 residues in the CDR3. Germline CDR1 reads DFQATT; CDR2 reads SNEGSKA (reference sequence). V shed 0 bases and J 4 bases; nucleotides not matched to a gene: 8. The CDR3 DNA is TGCAGTGCTAGAGATCCGGGTAGCGGGGTATACAATGAGCAGTTCTTC. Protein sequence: CSARDPGSGVYNEQFF.

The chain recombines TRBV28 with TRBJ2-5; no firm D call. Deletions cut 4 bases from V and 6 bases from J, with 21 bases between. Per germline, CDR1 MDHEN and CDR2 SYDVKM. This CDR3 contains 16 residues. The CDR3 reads CASSSPSQSSRKTQYF. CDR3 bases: TGTGCCAGCAGTTCCCCCTCGCAGAGTAGCCGAAAGACCCAGTACTTC.

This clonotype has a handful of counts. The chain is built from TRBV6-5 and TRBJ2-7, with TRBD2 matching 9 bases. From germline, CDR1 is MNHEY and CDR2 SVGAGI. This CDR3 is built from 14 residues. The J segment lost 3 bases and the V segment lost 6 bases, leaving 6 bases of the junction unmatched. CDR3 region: CASRQTSGIYEQYF. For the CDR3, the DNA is TGTGCCAGCAGGCAGACTAGCGGAATCTACGAGCAGTACTTC.